The clone carrying this TCR beta chain has a handful of counts. Antigen: not known. The germline CDR1 and CDR2 sequences are LNHDA and SQIVND (reference sequence). There are 14 residues in the CDR3. V was shortened by 6 bases and J by 6 bases, with 15 bases between the two germline ends. This entry belongs to a study of cytomegalovirus exposure and HLA in healthy donors. About the research overall: In an early release, HLA-typed donors contributed 90 million or so unique TCR sequences. Notes on the study in general: HLA allele associations emerged for some 16,000 TCR beta sequences in a later analysis, at 0.05 false discovery rate. Productive status was seen about 87% or about 30% of the time for most TCR beta V segments in an earlier analysis. Highly shared sequence variants in one cluster were likely a sequencing artifact.

PCR primers comprised 60 Vbeta and 13 Jbeta primers. Measured with immunoSEQ multiplex PCR; TCRdb has only the in-frame clones, and not every one. The profile shows 68,000 or so clones, 81% of them singletons. The material sequenced was PBMCs. This clonotype originated in a human donor in good health. The J gene is TRBJ1-5, the V gene TRBV19, with D perhaps TRBD1 (6 bases). This CDR3 is CASRDEQGSQPQHF. The CDR3 DNA is TGTGCCAGTAGGGATGAACAGGGAAGTCAGCCCCAGCATTTT.